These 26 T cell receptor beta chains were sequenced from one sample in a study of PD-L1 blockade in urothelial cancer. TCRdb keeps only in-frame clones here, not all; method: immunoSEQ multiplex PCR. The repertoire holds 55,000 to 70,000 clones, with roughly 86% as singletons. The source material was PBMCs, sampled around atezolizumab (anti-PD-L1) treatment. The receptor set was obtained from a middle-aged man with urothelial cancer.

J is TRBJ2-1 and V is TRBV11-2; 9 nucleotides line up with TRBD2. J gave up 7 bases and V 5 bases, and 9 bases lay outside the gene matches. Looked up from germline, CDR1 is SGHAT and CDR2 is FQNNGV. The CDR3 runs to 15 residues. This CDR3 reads CASSPIAGAGNEQFF. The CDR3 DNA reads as TGTGCCAGCAGCCCCATAGCGGGAGCCGGAAATGAGCAGTTCTTC.

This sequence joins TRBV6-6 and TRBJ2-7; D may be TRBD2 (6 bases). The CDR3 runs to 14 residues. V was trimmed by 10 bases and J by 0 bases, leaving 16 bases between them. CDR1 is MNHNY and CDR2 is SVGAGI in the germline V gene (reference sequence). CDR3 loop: CATRSSGSSYEQYF. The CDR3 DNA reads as TGTGCCACCCGGAGTAGCGGAAGCTCCTACGAGCAGTACTTC.

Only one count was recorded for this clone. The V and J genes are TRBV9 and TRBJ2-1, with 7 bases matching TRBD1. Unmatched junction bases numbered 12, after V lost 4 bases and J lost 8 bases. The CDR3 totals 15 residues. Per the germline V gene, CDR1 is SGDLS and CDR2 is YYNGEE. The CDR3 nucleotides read TGTGCCAGCAGCCCCGGGGACAGCGAGTCCCATGAGCAGTTCTTC. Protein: CASSPGDSESHEQFF.

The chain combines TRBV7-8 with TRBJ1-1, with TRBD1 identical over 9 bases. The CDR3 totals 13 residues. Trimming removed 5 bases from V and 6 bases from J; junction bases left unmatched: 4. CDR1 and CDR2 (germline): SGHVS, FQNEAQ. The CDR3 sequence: CASSPGTGPEAFF. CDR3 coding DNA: TGTGCCAGCAGCCCGGGGACAGGGCCTGAAGCTTTCTTT.

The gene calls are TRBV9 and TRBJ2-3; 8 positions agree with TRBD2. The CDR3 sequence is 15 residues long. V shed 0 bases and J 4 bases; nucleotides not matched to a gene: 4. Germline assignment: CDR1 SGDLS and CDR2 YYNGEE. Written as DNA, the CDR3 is TGTGCCAGCAGCGTAGGCCCGGGAGGGTCAGATACGCAGTATTTT. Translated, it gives CASSVGPGGSDTQYF.

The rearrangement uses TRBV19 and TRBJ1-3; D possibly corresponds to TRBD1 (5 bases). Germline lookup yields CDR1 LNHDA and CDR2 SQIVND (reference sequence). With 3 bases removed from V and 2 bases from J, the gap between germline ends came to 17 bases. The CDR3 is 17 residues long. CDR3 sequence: CASSMVLGAGAGNTIYF. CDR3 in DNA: TGTGCCAGTAGTATGGTCCTCGGAGCGGGGGCTGGAAACACCATATATTTT.

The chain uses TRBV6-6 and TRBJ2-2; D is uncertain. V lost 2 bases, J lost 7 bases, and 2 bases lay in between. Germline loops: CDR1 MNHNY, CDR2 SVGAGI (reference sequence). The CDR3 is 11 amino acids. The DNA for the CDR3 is TGTGCCAGCAGTTACCGCGGGGAGCTGTTTTTT. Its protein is CASSYRGELFF.

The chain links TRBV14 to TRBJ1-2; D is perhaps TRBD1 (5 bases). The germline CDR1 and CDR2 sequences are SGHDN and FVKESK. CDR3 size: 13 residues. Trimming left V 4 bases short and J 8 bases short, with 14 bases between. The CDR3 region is CASSPPGAGGYTF. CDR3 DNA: TGTGCCAGCAGCCCTCCTGGGGCAGGAGGCTACACCTTC.

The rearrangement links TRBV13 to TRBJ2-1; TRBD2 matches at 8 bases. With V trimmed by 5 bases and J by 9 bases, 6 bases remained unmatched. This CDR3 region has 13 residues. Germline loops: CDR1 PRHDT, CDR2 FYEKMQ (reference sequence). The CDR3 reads CASSPGSGTEQFF. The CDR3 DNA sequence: TGTGCCAGCAGCCCCGGTAGCGGGACTGAGCAGTTCTTC. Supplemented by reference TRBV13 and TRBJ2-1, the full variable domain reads AAGVIQSPRHLIKEKRETATLKCYPIPRHDTVYWYQQGPGQDPQFLISFYEKMQSDKGSIPDRFSAQQFSDYHSELNMSSLELGDSALYFCASSPGSGTEQFFGPGTRLTVL.

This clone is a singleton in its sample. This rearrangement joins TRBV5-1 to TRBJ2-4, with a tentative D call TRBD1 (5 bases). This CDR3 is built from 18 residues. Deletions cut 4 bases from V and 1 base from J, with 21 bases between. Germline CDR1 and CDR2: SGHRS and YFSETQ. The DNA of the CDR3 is TGCGCCAGCAGCCCAGGACAAACTACTTCGTCCGCCAAAAACATTCAGTACTTC. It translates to CASSPGQTTSSAKNIQYF.

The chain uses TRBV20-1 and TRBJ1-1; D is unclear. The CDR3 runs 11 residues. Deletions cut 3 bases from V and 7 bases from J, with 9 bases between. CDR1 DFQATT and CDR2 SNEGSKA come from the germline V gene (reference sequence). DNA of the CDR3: TGCAGTGCTAGCACAGCCTTTGAAGCTTTCTTT. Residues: CSASTAFEAFF.

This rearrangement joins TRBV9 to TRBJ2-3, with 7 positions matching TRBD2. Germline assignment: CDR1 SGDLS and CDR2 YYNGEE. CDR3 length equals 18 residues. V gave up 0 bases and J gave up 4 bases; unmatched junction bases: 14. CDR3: CASSVGFVSAGDADTQYF. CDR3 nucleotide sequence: TGTGCCAGCAGCGTAGGCTTCGTATCGGCGGGAGACGCAGATACGCAGTATTTT.

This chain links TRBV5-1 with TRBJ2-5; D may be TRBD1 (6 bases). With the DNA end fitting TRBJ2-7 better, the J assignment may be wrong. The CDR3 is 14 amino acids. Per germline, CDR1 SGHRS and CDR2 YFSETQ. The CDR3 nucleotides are TGCGCCAGCAGCTTGGGGGACACCGGCTACGAGCAGTACTTC. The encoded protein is CASSLGDTGYEQYF.

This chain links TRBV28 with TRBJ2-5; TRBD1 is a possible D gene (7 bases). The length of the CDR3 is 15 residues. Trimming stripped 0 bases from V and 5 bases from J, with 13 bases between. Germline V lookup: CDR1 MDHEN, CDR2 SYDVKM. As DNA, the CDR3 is TGTGCCAGCAGTTTATGGGGGGGACAGCGGGAGACCCAGTACTTC. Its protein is CASSLWGGQRETQYF.

CDR3 bases: TGTGCCAGCAGTTACGGGGCTAGATACAATGAGCAGTTCTTC. Its protein is CASSYGARYNEQFF. The V and J genes are TRBV6-6 and TRBJ2-1, with D maybe TRBD1 (5 bases). The ends were cut back, 2 bases at V and 4 bases at J, with 9 bases in the middle. There are 14 residues in the CDR3. Germline lookup yields CDR1 MNHNY and CDR2 SVGAGI (reference sequence).

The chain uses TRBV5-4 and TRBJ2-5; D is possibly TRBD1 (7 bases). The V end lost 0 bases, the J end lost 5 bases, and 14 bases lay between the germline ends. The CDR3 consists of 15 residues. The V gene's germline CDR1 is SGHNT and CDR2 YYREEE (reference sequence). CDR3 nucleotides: TGTGCCAGCAGCTTGGACCCACAGGGGAGGGAGACCCAGTACTTC. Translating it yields CASSLDPQGRETQYF.

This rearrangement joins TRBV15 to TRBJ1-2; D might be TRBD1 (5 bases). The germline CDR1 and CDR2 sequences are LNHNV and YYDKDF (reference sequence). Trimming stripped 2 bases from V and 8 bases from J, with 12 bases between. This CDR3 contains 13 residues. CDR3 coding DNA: TGTGCCACCAGCAGAAAGAAGACAGACGGCTACACCTTC. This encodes CATSRKKTDGYTF.

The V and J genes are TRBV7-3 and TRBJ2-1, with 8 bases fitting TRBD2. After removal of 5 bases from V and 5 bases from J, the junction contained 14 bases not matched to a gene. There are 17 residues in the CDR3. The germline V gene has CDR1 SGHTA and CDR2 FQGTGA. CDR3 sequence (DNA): TGTGCCAGCAGCGGGGACTCTAGCGGGCGACCAAACAATGAGCAGTTCTTC. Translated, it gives CASSGDSSGRPNNEQFF.

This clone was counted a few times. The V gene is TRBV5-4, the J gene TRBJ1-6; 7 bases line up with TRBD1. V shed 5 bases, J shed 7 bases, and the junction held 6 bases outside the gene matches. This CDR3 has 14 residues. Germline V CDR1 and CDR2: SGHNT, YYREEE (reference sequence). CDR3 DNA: TGTGCCAGCAGGACTGGGACAGTGAATTCACCCCTCCACTTT. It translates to CASRTGTVNSPLHF.

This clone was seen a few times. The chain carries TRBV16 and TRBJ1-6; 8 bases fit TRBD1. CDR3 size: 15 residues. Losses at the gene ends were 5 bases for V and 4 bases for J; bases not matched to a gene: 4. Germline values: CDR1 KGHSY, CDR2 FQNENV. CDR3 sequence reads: CASSGQGSYNSPLHF. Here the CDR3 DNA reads TGTGCCAGCAGCGGACAGGGAAGTTATAATTCACCCCTCCACTTT.

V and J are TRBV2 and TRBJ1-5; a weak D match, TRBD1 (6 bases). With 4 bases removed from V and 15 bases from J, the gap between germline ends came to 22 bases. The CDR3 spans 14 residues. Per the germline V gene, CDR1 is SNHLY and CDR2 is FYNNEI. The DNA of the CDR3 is TGTGCCAGCAGTGTCCTCAGGGGCCCCCATGGGTGGCATTTT. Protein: CASSVLRGPHGWHF.

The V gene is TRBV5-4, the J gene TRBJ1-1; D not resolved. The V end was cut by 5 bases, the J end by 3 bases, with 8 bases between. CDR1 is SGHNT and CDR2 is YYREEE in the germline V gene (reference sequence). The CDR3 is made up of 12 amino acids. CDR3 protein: CASRRSDTEAFF. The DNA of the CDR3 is TGTGCCAGCAGGCGATCGGACACTGAAGCTTTCTTT.

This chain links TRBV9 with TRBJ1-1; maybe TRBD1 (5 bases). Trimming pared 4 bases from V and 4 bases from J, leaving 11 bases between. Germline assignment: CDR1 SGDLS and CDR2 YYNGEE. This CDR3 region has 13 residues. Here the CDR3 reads CASSRGGATEAFF. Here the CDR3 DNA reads TGTGCCAGCAGCCGAGGAGGGGCCACTGAAGCTTTCTTT.

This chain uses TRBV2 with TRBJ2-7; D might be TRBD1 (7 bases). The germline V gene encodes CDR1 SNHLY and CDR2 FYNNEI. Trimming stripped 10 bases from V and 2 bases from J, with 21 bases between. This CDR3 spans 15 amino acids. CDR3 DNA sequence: TGTGCCATCCAGGGATTCGGGGGACAGCCCTACGAGCAGTACTTC. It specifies CAIQGFGGQPYEQYF.

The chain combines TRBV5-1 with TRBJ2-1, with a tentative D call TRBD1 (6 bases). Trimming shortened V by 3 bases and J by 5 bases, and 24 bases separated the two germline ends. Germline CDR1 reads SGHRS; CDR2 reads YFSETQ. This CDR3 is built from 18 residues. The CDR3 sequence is CASSSRPEGGVPHNEQFF. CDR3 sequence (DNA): TGCGCCAGCAGCTCTCGACCCGAAGGGGGAGTCCCCCACAATGAGCAGTTCTTC. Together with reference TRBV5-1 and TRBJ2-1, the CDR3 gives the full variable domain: KAGVTQTPRYLIKTRGQQVTLSCSPISGHRSVSWYQQTPGQGLQFLFEYFSETQRNKGNFPGRFSGRQFSNSRSEMNVSTLELGDSALYLCASSSRPEGGVPHNEQFFGPGTRLTVL.

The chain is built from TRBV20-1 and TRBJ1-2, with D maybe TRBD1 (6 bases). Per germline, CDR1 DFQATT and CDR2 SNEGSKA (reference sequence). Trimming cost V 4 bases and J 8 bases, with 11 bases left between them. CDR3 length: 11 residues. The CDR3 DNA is TGCAGTGCTAACAGGGTAGTGGGCTACACCTTC. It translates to CSANRVVGYTF.